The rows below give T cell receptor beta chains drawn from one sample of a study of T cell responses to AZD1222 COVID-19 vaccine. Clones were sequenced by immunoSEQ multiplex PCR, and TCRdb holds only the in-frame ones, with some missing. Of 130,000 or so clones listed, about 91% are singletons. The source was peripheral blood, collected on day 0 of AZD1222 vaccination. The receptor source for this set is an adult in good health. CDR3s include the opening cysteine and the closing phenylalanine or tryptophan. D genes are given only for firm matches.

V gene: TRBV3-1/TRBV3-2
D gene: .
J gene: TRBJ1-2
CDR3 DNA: TGTGCCAGCAGCCAAGAAACAGCATACTATGGCTACACCTTC
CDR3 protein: CASSQETAYYGYTF

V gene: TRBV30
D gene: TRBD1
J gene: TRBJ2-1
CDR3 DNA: TGTGCCTGGAGCCGGGACAGCTACAATGAGCAGTTCTTC
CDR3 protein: CAWSRDSYNEQFF

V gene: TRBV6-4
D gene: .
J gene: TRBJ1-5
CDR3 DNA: TGTGCCAGCAGTGACTCCAGGGGTTCCAATCAGCCCCAGCATTTT
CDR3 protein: CASSDSRGSNQPQHF

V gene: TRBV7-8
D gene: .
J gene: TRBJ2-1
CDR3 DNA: TGTGCCAGCAGCGCCGGACTAAACAATGAGCAGTTCTTC
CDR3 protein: CASSAGLNNEQFF

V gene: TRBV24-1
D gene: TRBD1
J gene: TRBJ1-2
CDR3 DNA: TGTGCCACCAGTGATCCCGGGACAGGGAGGGCGTATGGCTACACCTTC
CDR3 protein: CATSDPGTGRAYGYTF

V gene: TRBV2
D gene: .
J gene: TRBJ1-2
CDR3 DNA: TGTGCCAGCAGTGAGGCATTTAGACTCTACACCTTC
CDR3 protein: CASSEAFRLYTF

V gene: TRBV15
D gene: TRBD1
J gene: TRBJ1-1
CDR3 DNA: TGTGCCACCAGCAGTAACCGCAGGGGGCGTGAAGCTTTCTTT
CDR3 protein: CATSSNRRGREAFF

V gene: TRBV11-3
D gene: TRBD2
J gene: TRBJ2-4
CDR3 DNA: TGTGCCAGCAGCCCGCGAAGCGGGGGTGTTCAGTACTTC
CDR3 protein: CASSPRSGGVQYF

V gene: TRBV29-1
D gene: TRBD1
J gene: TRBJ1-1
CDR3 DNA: TGCAGCGCAAACCCTCAGGGGGCGAACACTGAAGCTTTCTTT
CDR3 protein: CSANPQGANTEAFF

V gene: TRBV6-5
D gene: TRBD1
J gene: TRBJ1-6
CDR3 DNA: TGTGCCAGCAGTTTAGGGACAGTCCTCAATTCACCCCTCCACTTT
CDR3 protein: CASSLGTVLNSPLHF

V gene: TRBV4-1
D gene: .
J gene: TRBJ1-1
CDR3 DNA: TGCGCCAGCAGCCAAGGCGGTAACCCTGAAGCTTTCTTT
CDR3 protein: CASSQGGNPEAFF

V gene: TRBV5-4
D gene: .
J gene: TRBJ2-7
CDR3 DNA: TGTGCCCCCAAAGGACACGAGCAGTACTTC
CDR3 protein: CAPKGHEQYF

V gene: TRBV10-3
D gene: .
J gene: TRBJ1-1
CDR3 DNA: TGTGCCACCGCAAGGGCCGCTGGGACTGAAGCTTTCTTT
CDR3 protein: CATARAAGTEAFF

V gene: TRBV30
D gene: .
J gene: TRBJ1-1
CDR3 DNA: TGTGCCTGGAGTGTACACACCAGAGGGGCTGAAGCTTTCTTT
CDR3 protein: CAWSVHTRGAEAFF

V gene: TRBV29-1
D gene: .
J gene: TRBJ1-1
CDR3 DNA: TGCAGCGCCGTAGTCCATGAAGCTTTCTTT
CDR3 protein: CSAVVHEAFF